This TCR beta chain was captured by sequencing in a study of cytomegalovirus exposure and HLA in healthy donors. This clone was counted a single time. CDR1 is SGHDT and CDR2 is YYEEEE in the germline V gene. Trimming removed 4 bases at V and 1 base at J, with 17 bases between. The CDR3 consists of 16 residues. The table came from immunoSEQ multiplex PCR; TCRdb's copy has only in-frame clones and leaves some out. This table has around 56,000 clones, roughly 87% appearing once. This chain joins TRBV5-6 and TRBJ1-1, with D perhaps matching TRBD1 (6 bases). This receptor was obtained from a woman between 18 and 30 years old in good health and CMV-seronegative. Material for sequencing was PBMCs. The CDR3 DNA follows: TGTGCCAGCAGCCATGGGGGCCCGCTAACGAACACTGAAGCTTTCTTT. This translates into CASSHGGPLTNTEAFF.